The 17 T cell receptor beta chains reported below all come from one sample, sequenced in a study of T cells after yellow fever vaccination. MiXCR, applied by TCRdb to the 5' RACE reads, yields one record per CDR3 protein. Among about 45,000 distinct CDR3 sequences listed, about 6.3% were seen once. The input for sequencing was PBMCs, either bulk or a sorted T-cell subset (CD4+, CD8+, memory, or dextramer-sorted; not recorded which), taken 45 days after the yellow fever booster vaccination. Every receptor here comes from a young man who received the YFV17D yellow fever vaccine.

In DNA form, the CDR3 reads TGTGCCAGCAGTTCTGCCCACATCTACGAGCAGTACTTC. It is translated as CASSSAHIYEQYF. The gene calls are TRBV6-2 or TRBV6-3 and TRBJ2-7; no clear D. The CDR3 runs to 13 residues. V lost 4 bases, J lost 3 bases, and 10 bases lay in between. In germline, CDR1 is MNHEY, CDR2 SVGEGT.

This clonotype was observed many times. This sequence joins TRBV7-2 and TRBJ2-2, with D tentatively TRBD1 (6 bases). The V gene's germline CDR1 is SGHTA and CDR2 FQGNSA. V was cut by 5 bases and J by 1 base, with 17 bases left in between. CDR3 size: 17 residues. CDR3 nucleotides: TGTGCCAGCAGCCCAAGTGTATGGGGGCTGAACACCGGGGAGCTGTTTTTT. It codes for CASSPSVWGLNTGELFF. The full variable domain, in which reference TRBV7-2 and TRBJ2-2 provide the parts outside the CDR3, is GAGVSQSPSNKVTEKGKDVELRCDPISGHTALYWYRQSLGQGLEFLIYFQGNSAPDKSGLPSDRFSAERTGGSVSTLTIQRTQQEDSAVYLCASSPSVWGLNTGELFFGEGSRLTVL.

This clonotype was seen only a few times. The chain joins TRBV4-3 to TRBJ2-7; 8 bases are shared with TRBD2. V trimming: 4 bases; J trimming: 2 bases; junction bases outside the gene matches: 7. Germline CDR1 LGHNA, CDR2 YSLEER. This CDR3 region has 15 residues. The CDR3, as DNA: TGCGCCAGCAGCCTTCGACTAGCGTGGGCCTACGAGCAGTACTTC. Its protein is CASSLRLAWAYEQYF.

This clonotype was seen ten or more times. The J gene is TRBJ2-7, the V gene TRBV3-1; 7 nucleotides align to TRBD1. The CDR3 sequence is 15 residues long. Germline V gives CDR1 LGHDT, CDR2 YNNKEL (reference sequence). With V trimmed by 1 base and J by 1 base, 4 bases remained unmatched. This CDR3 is CASSQGPGQSYEQYF. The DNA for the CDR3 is TGTGCCAGCAGCCAAGGACCGGGACAGTCCTACGAGCAGTACTTC.

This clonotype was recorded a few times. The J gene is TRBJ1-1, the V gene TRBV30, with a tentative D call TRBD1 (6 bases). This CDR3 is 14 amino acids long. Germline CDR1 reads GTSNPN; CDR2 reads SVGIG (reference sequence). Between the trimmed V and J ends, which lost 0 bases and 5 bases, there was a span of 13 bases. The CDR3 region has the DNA TGTGCCTGGAGTGTAGGGGGTTTACTAACTGAAGCTTTCTTT. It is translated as CAWSVGGLLTEAFF.

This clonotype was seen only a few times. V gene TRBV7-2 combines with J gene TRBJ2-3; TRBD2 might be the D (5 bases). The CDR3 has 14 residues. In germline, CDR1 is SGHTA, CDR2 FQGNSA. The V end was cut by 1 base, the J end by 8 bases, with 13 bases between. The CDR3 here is CASSLDSRVATQYF. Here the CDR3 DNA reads TGTGCCAGCAGCTTAGATTCGCGGGTCGCTACGCAGTATTTT. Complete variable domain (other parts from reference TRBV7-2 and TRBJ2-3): GAGVSQSPSNKVTEKGKDVELRCDPISGHTALYWYRQSLGQGLEFLIYFQGNSAPDKSGLPSDRFSAERTGGSVSTLTIQRTQQEDSAVYLCASSLDSRVATQYFGPGTRLTVL.

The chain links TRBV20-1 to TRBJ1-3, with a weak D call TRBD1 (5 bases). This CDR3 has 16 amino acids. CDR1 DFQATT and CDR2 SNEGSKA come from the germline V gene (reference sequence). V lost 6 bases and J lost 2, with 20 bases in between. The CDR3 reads CSAALQELLPGNTIYF. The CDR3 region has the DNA TGCAGTGCGGCTCTACAGGAGCTATTGCCTGGAAACACCATATATTTT.

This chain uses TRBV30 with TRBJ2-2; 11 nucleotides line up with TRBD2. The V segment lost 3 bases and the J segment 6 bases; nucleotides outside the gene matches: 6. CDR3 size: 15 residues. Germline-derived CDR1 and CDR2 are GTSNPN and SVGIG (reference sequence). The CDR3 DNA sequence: TGTGCCTGGAGCCTAGCGGGAGGATTTGCCGGGGAGCTGTTTTTT. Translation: CAWSLAGGFAGELFF.

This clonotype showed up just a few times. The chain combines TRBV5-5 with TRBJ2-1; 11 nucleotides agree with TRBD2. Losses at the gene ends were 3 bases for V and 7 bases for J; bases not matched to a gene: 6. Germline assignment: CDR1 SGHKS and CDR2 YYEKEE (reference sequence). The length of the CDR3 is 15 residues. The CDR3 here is CASSSPTSGVNEQFF. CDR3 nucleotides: TGTGCCAGCAGCTCGCCGACTAGCGGGGTGAATGAGCAGTTCTTC.

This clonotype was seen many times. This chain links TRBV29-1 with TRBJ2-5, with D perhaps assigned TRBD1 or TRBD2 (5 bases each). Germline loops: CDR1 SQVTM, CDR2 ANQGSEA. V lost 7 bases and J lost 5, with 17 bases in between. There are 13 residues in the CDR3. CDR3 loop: CSGERQGRETQYF. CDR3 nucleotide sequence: TGCAGCGGGGAGCGGCAGGGAAGGGAGACCCAGTACTTC.

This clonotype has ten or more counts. The CDR3 loop is CASSPGQAHTDTQYF. CDR3 nucleotide sequence: TGTGCCAGCAGTCCAGGACAGGCTCACACAGATACGCAGTATTTT. The J gene is TRBJ2-3, the V gene TRBV28; 7 nucleotides match TRBD1. Germline V gene sequence: CDR1 MDHEN, CDR2 SYDVKM. The CDR3 extends over 15 amino acids. V was pared by 5 bases and J by 2 bases, with 7 bases of the junction left unmatched.

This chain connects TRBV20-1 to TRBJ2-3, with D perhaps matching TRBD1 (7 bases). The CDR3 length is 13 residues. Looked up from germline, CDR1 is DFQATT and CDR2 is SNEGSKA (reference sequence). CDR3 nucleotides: TGCAGCCCGGAGGGGGCCGGCACAGATACGCAGTATTTT. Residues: CSPEGAGTDTQYF.

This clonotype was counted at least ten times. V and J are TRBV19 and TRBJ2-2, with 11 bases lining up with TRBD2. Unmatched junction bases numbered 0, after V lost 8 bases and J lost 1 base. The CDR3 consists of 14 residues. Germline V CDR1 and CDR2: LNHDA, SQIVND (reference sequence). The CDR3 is CASGTSGNTGELFF. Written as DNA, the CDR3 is TGTGCCAGTGGGACTAGCGGGAACACCGGGGAGCTGTTTTTT.

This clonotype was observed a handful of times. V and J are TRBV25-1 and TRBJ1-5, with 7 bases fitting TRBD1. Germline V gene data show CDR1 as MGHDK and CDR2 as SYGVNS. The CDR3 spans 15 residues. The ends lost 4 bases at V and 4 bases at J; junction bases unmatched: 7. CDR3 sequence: CASSAQGVPNQPQHF. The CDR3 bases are TGTGCCAGCAGTGCCCAGGGGGTTCCAAATCAGCCCCAGCATTTT.

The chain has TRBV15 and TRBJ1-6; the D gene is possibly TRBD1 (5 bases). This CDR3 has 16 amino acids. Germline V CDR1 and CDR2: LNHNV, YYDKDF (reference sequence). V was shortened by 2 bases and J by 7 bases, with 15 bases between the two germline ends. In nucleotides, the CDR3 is TGTGCCACCAGCAGAAATTCCCGGGGGGGGAATTCACCCCTCCACTTT. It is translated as CATSRNSRGGNSPLHF. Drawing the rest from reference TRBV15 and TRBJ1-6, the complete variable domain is DAMVIQNPRYQVTQFGKPVTLSCSQTLNHNVMYWYQQKSSQAPKLLFHYYDKDFNNEADTPDNFQSRRPNTSFCFLDIRSPGLGDTAMYLCATSRNSRGGNSPLHFGNGTRLTVT.

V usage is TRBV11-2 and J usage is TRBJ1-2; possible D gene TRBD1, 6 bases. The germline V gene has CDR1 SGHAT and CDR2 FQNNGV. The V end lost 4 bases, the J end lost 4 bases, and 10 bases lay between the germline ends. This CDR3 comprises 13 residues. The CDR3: CASSSTGLYGYTF. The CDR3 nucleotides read TGTGCCAGCAGCTCAACAGGGCTCTATGGCTACACCTTC.

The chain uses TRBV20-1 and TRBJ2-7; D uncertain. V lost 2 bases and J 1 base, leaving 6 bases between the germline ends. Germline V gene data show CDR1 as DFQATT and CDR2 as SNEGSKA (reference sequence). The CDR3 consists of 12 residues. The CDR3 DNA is TGCAGTGCTAGAAGGCTTTCCTACGAGCAGTACTTC. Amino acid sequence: CSARRLSYEQYF.